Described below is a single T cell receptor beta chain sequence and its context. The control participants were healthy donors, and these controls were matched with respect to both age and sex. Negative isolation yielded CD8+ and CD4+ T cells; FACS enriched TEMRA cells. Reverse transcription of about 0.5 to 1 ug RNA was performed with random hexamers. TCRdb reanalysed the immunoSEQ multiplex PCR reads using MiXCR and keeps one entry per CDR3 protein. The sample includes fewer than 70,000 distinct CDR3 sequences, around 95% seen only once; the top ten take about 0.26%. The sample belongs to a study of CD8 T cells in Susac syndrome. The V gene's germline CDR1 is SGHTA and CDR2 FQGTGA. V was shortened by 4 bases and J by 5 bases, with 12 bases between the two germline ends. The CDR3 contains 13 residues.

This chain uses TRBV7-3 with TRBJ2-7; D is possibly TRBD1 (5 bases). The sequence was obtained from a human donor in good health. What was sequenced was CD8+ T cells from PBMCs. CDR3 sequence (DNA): TGTGCCAGCAGCTCCGACAGTTTCAACGAGCAGTACTTC. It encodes CASSSDSFNEQYF.